This TCR beta chain was documented in a study of blood T cell repertoires in COVID-19. Study-wide background: The study drew acute and convalescent COVID-19 samples from the United States, Italy and Spain.

V lost 6 bases to trimming and J lost 6 bases; unmatched junction nucleotides: 4. Germline V gives CDR1 SNHLY, CDR2 FYNNEI. The CDR3 is 14 residues long. Cohort placement rested on clinical history that participants reported themselves. Exposed participants encountered a COVID-19 case during the 2 weeks preceding study entry. Under the authors' procedure: The authors estimated nucleated cell counts from reference gene primer amplification. Measured with immunoSEQ multiplex PCR; TCRdb has only the in-frame clones, and not every one. For V, J and clone size, that table is used; D and trimming come from the DNA. The sample gives fewer than 250,000 clones, 83% of which show up once; roughly 4.8% is in the top ten.

Sequenced sample: PBMCs or T cells enriched from blood (not recorded which). The genes are TRBV2 and TRBJ1-5; 11 nucleotides agree with TRBD1. This sequence was found in a woman in her 50s who had been exposed to COVID-19. As DNA, the CDR3 is TGTGCCAGCAGGGGACAGGGGGACGGTCAGCCCCAGCATTTT. Protein product: CASRGQGDGQPQHF. Looking up the rest from reference TRBV2 and TRBJ1-5 gives the full variable domain: EPEVTQTPSHQVTQMGQEVILRCVPISNHLYFYWYRQILGQKVEFLVSFYNNEISEKSEIFDDQFSVERPDGSNFTLKIRSTKLEDSAMYFCASRGQGDGQPQHFGDGTRLSIL.